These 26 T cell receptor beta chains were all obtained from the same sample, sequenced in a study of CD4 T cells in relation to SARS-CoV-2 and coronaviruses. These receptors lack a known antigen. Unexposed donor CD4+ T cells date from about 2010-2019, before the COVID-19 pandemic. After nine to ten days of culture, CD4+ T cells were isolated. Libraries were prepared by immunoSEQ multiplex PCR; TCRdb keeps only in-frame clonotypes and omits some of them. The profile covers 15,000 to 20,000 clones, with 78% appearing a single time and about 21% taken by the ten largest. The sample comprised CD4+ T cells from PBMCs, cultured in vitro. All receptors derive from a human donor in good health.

CDR3 in amino acids: CASSPWDRENTEAFF. CDR3 nucleotides: TGTGCCAGCAGCCCATGGGACAGGGAGAACACTGAAGCTTTCTTT. The chain carries TRBV3-1 (or the pseudogene TRBV3-2) and TRBJ1-1; TRBD1 matches 9 bases. Trimming removed 4 bases from V and 1 base from J; junction bases left unmatched: 4. Germline V lookup: CDR1 LGHDT, CDR2 YNNKEL (reference sequence). The CDR3 totals 15 residues.

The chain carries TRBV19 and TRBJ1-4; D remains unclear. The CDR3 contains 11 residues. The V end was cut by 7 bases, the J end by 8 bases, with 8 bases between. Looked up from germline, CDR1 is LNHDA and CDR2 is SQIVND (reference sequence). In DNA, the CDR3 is TGTGCCAGTACGTCGTCGGAAAAACTGTTTTTT. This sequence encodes CASTSSEKLFF.

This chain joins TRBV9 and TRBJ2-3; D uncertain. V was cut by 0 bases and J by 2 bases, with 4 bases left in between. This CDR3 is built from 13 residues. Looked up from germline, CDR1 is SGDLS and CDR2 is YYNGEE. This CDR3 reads CASSVVTTDTQYF. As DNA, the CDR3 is TGTGCCAGCAGCGTAGTTACCACAGATACGCAGTATTTT.

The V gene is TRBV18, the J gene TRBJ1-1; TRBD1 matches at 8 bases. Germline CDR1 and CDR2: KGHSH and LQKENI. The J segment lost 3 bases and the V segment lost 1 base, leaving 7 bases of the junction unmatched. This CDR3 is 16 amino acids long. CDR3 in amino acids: CASSPLRTGWDTEAFF. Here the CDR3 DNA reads TGTGCCAGCTCACCACTCAGGACAGGGTGGGACACTGAAGCTTTCTTT.

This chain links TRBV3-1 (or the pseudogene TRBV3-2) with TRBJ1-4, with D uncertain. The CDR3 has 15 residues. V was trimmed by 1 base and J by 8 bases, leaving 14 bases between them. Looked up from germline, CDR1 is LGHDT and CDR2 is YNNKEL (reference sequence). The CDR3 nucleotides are TGTGCCAGCAGCCAAGGGCTTCTGAACGGGGAAAAACTGTTTTTT. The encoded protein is CASSQGLLNGEKLFF.

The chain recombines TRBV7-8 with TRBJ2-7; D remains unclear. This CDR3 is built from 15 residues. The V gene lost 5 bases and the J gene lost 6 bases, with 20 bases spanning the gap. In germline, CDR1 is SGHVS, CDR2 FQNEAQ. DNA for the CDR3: TGTGCCAGCAGCCCAGCGAATCGGCGGTTGGTCGAGCAGTACTTC. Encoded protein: CASSPANRRLVEQYF. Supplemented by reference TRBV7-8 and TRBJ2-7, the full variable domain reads GAGVSQSPRYKVAKRGQDVALRCDPISGHVSLFWYQQALGQGPEFLTYFQNEAQLDKSGLPSDRFFAERPEGSVSTLKIQRTQQEDSAVYLCASSPANRRLVEQYFGPGTRLTVT.

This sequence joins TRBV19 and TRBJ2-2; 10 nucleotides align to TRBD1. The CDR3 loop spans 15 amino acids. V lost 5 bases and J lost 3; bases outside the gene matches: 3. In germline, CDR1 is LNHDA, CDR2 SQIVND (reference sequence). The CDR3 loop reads CASSFGTGDTGELFF. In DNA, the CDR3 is TGTGCCAGTAGTTTCGGGACAGGGGACACCGGGGAGCTGTTTTTT.

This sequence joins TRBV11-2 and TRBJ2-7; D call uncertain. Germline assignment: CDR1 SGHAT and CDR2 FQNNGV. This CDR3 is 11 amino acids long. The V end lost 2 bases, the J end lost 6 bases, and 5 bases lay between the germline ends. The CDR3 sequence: CASSLTAEQYF. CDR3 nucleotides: TGTGCCAGCAGCTTAACAGCCGAGCAGTACTTC.

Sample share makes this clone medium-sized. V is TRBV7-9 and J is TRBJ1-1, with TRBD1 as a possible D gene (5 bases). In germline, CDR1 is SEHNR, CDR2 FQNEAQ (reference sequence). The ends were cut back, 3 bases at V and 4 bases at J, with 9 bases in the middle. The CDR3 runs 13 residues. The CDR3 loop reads CASSLGGSTEAFF. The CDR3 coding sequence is TGTGCCAGCAGCTTGGGGGGATCCACTGAAGCTTTCTTT. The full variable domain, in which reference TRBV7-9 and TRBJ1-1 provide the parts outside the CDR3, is DTGVSQNPRHKITKRGQNVTFRCDPISEHNRLYWYRQTLGQGPEFLTYFQNEAQLEKSRLLSDRFSAERPKGSFSTLEIQRTEQGDSAMYLCASSLGGSTEAFFGQGTRLTVV.

The chain's CDR3 is CASRKDSGTEAFF. For the CDR3, the DNA is TGTGCCAGCAGGAAGGACTCGGGCACTGAAGCTTTCTTT. The chain carries TRBV9 and TRBJ1-1, with D uncertain. V lost 5 bases, J lost 4 bases, and 12 bases lay in between. Looked up from germline, CDR1 is SGDLS and CDR2 is YYNGEE. The CDR3 is 13 residues long.

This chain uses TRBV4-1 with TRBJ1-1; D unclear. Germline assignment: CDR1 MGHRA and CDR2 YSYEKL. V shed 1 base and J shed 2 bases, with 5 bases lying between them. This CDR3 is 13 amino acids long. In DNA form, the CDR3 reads TGCGCCAGCAGCCAAGTCAGAAACACTGAAGCTTTCTTT. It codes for CASSQVRNTEAFF.

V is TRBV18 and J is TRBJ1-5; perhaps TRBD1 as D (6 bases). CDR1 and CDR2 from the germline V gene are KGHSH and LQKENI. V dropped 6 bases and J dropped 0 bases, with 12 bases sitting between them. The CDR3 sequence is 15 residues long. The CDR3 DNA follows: TGTGCCAGCTCCGAGGGGGGGTATAGCAATCAGCCCCAGCATTTT. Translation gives CASSEGGYSNQPQHF.

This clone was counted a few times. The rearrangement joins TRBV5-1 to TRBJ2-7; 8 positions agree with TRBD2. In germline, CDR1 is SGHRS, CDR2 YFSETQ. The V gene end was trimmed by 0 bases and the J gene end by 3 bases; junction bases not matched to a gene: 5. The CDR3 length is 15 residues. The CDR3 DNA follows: TGCGCCAGCAGCTTGGCCCCGACTAGCGACTACGAGCAGTACTTC. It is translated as CASSLAPTSDYEQYF.

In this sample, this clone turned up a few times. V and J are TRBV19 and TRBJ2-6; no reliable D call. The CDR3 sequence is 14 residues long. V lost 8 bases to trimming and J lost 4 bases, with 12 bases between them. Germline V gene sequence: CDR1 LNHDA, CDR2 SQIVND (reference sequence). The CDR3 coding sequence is TGTGCCAGTTGCGTCGGCCCCGGGGCCAACGTCCTGACTTTC. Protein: CASCVGPGANVLTF.

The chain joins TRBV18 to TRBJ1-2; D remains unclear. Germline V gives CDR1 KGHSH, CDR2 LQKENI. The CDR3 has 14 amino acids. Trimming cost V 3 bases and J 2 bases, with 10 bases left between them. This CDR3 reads CASSPDARNYGYTF. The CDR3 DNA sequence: TGTGCCAGCTCACCGGACGCCAGGAACTATGGCTACACCTTC.

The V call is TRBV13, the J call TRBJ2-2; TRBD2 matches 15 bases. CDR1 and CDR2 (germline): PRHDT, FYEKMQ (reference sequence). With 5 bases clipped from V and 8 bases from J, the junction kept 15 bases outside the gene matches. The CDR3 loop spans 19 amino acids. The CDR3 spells CASSDTLRGLAGGLGELFF. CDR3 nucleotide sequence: TGTGCCAGCAGCGACACCCTACGCGGACTAGCGGGAGGGCTAGGGGAGCTGTTTTTT.

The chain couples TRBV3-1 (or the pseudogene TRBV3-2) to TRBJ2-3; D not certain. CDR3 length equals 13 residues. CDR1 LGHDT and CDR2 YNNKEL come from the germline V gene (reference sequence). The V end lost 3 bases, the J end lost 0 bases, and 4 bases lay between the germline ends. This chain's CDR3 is CASSQPSTDTQYF. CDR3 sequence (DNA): TGTGCCAGCAGCCAGCCTAGCACAGATACGCAGTATTTT.

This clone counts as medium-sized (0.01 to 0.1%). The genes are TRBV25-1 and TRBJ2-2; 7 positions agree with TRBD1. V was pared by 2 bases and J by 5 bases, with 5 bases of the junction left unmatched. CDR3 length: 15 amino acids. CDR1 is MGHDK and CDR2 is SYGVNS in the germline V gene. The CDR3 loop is CASSETGVETGELFF. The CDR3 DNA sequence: TGTGCCAGCAGTGAAACAGGGGTGGAAACCGGGGAGCTGTTTTTT.

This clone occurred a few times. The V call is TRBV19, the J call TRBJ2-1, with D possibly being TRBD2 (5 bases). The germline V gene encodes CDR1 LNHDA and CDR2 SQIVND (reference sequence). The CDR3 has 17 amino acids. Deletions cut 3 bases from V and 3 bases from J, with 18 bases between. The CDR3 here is CASSITRILGGYNEQFF. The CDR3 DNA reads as TGTGCCAGTAGTATTACCCGCATCTTAGGAGGCTACAATGAGCAGTTCTTC.

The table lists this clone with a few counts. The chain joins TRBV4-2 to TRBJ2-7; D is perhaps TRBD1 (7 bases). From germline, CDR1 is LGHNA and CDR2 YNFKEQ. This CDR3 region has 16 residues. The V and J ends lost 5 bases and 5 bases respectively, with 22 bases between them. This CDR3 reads CASSSEIGGGLNEQYF. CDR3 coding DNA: TGTGCCAGCAGCAGCGAAATAGGAGGGGGCCTGAACGAGCAGTACTTC.

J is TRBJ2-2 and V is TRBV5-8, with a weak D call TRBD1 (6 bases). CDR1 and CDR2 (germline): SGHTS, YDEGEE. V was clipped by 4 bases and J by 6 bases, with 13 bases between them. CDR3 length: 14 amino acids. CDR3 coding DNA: TGTGCCAGCAGCCCAGGACAGACCCCCGGGGAGCTGTTTTTT. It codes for CASSPGQTPGELFF.

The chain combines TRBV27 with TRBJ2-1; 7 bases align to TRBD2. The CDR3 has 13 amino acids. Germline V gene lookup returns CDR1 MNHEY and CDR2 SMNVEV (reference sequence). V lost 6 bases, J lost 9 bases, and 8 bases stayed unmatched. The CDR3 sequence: CASRDTGGSEQFF. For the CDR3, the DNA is TGTGCCAGCAGGGACACGGGGGGAAGTGAGCAGTTCTTC.

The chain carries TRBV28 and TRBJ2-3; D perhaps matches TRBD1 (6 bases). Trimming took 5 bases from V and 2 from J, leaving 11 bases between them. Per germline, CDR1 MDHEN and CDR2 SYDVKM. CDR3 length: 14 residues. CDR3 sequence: CASSQDRNTDTQYF. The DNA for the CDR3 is TGTGCCAGCAGTCAGGACAGAAACACAGATACGCAGTATTTT.

CDR3 region: CASSRGGLVLYGNTIYF. The CDR3 coding sequence is TGCGCCAGCAGCCGTGGGGGTCTGGTCCTCTATGGAAACACCATATATTTT. This chain links TRBV4-1 with TRBJ1-3, with D tentatively TRBD1 (5 bases). Trimming removed 4 bases from V and 3 bases from J, with 19 bases in between. The CDR3 covers 17 residues. Per the germline V gene, CDR1 is MGHRA and CDR2 is YSYEKL.

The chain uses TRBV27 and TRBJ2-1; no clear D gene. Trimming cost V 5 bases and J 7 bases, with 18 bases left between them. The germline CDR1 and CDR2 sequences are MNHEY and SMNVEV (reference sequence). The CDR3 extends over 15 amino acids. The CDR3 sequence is CASSLTLPNGNEQFF. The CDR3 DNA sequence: TGTGCCAGCAGTCTAACGCTCCCCAACGGGAATGAGCAGTTCTTC.

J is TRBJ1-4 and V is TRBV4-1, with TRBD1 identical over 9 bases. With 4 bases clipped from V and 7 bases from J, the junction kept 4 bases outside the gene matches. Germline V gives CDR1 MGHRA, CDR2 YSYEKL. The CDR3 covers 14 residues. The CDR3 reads CASSPTGGGEKLFF. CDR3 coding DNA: TGCGCCAGCAGCCCGACAGGGGGAGGTGAAAAACTGTTTTTT.